The next 12 T cell receptor beta chains were all read from a single sample in a study of T cell responses to AZD1222 COVID-19 vaccine. Sequenced by immunoSEQ multiplex PCR; TCRdb stores in-frame clones only, minus some. Counted here are some 110,000 clones, about 91% occurring once; the ten biggest clones make up about 10%. Material: peripheral blood, obtained on day 0 of AZD1222 vaccination. These receptors came from an adult in good health.

This chain joins TRBV7-2 and TRBJ2-5; no clear D gene. The CDR3 consists of 13 residues. Per the germline V gene, CDR1 is SGHTA and CDR2 is FQGNSA. Trimming pared 5 bases from V and 0 bases from J, leaving 7 bases between. The CDR3 loop is CASSASHQETQYF. CDR3 sequence (DNA): TGTGCCAGCAGCGCATCCCACCAAGAGACCCAGTACTTC.

The rearrangement links TRBV18 to TRBJ1-5, with D maybe TRBD1 (5 bases). CDR1 KGHSH and CDR2 LQKENI come from the germline V gene. The ends were cut back, 1 base at V and 5 bases at J, with 15 bases in the middle. CDR3 size: 16 residues. The CDR3 here is CASSPLGQGGDQPQHF. CDR3 bases: TGTGCCAGCTCACCACTAGGGCAGGGTGGGGATCAGCCCCAGCATTTT.

The chain employs TRBV4-3 and TRBJ2-1; 12 positions agree with TRBD2. Trimming cost V 0 bases and J 7 bases; bases outside gene matches: 7. The CDR3 is 17 amino acids. In germline, CDR1 is LGHNA, CDR2 YSLEER. The CDR3 nucleotides read TGCGCCAGCAGCCAAGATGTACTAGCGGGGGGACGGAATGAGCAGTTCTTC. Translated, it gives CASSQDVLAGGRNEQFF.

The chain uses TRBV9 and TRBJ1-1; D is ambiguous. CDR1 and CDR2 from the germline V gene are SGDLS and YYNGEE. CDR3 length: 14 residues. Trimming pared 3 bases from V and 1 base from J, leaving 10 bases between. For the CDR3, the DNA is TGTGCCAGCAGCGGTCCGGGAACGAACACTGAAGCTTTCTTT. It is translated as CASSGPGTNTEAFF.

V and J are TRBV19 and TRBJ2-1, with 7 positions matching TRBD2. This CDR3 has 16 residues. Losses at the gene ends were 5 bases for V and 8 bases for J; bases not matched to a gene: 15. Germline V gene sequence: CDR1 LNHDA, CDR2 SQIVND (reference sequence). DNA of the CDR3: TGTGCCAGTAGTTCTCGGGGACTAAGGCAGCGGGATGAGCAGTTCTTC. Its protein is CASSSRGLRQRDEQFF.

This chain joins TRBV7-9 and TRBJ2-7; TRBD1 might be the D (6 bases). V lost 3 bases to trimming and J lost 0 bases, with 12 bases between them. Germline V gene sequence: CDR1 SEHNR, CDR2 FQNEAQ (reference sequence). The CDR3 contains 15 residues. The CDR3 sequence: CASSFAQGSSYEQYF. The DNA for the CDR3 is TGTGCCAGCAGCTTCGCTCAGGGGAGCTCCTACGAGCAGTACTTC.

This sequence joins TRBV5-1 and TRBJ2-4; D not resolved. CDR1 and CDR2 (germline): SGHRS, YFSETQ. The CDR3 spans 13 residues. The V end was cut by 0 bases, the J end by 6 bases, with 7 bases between. For the CDR3, the DNA is TGCGCCAGCAGCTTGGACGGAGTAAACATTCAGTACTTC. This sequence encodes CASSLDGVNIQYF.

V usage is TRBV4-1 and J usage is TRBJ2-1; D gene ambiguous. The CDR3 covers 15 residues. The germline gives CDR1 MGHRA, CDR2 YSYEKL. V gave up 3 bases and J gave up 5 bases, with 14 bases separating them. As DNA, the CDR3 is TGCGCCAGCAGCCATCCCTTTGCTGTGGACAATGAGCAGTTCTTC. This encodes CASSHPFAVDNEQFF.

This sequence joins TRBV11-2 and TRBJ1-1, with TRBD1 as a possible D gene (5 bases). The CDR3 sequence is 13 residues long. Trimming shortened V by 2 bases and J by 7 bases, and 11 bases separated the two germline ends. CDR1 SGHAT and CDR2 FQNNGV come from the germline V gene. CDR3 region: CASSLRWDGEAFF. The CDR3 coding sequence is TGTGCCAGCAGCTTAAGGTGGGACGGTGAAGCTTTCTTT.

This clone was seen only once. The rearrangement links TRBV4-3 to TRBJ1-1; D call uncertain. Trimming removed 4 bases at V and 1 base at J, with 13 bases between. The CDR3 contains 15 residues. Germline V gene sequence: CDR1 LGHNA, CDR2 YSLEER. The DNA of the CDR3 is TGCGCCAGCAGCCCTTCGACGGAGGCGAACACTGAAGCTTTCTTT. As protein: CASSPSTEANTEAFF.

V and J are TRBV7-3 and TRBJ2-1; 9 bases agree with TRBD1. Germline CDR1 SGHTA, CDR2 FQGTGA. The CDR3 extends over 15 amino acids. Trimming took 4 bases from V and 5 from J; bases not matched to a gene: 6. CDR3 bases: TGTGCCAGCAGCTACCCCGGGACAGGGAACAATGAGCAGTTCTTC. Its translation is CASSYPGTGNNEQFF.

V and J are TRBV9 and TRBJ2-3; 8 nucleotides match TRBD2. Germline lookup yields CDR1 SGDLS and CDR2 YYNGEE. The CDR3 has 18 amino acids. V was pared by 0 bases and J by 0 bases, with 9 bases of the junction left unmatched. CDR3 bases: TGTGCCAGCAGCGTAGTAGCGGGAAAACCCAAAAGCACAGATACGCAGTATTTT. Translated, it gives CASSVVAGKPKSTDTQYF.